This T cell receptor (beta chain) was recovered during a study of cytomegalovirus exposure and HLA in healthy donors. Study-wide findings and caveats: A list of approximately 160 TCR beta chains associated with cytomegalovirus was given.

Note on this clone: What it binds is not known.

The CDR3 is made up of 13 amino acids. Germline V gives CDR1 SQVTM, CDR2 ANQGSEA. Trimming cost V 4 bases and J 4 bases, with 13 bases left between them. 13 Jbeta primers and 60 Vbeta primers were used for the PCR. Here immunoSEQ multiplex PCR was the method, and the copy in TCRdb shows in-frame clones only, minus some. This repertoire includes over 80,000 clones. The sample comprised PBMCs. The chain is built from TRBV29-1 and TRBJ1-2; maybe TRBD1 (6 bases). The source of this sequence is a girl between 5 and 17 years old in good health and CMV-seropositive. In nucleotides, the CDR3 is TGCAGCGTTGGAGGGGGGGAGATCTATGGCTACACCTTC. It codes for CSVGGGEIYGYTF.